Below, 10 T cell receptor beta chains from the same sample are listed, as sequenced in a study of blood T cell repertoires in COVID-19. The protocol was immunoSEQ multiplex PCR, while the TCRdb copy is restricted to in-frame clones and leaves out a portion. This table holds approximately 230,000 clones, 88% found once. Sequencing input: PBMCs or T cells enriched from blood (not recorded which). Receptors originate from a woman in her forties or fifties with acute COVID-19.

V is TRBV10-3 and J is TRBJ1-1, with D perhaps matching TRBD1 (5 bases). V was shortened by 6 bases and J by 4 bases, with 15 bases between the two germline ends. Germline values: CDR1 ENHRY, CDR2 SYGVKD. The CDR3 has 14 residues. The CDR3 DNA reads as TGTGCCATCAGCACCCAGGGAAGTGGCACTGAAGCTTTCTTT. Protein: CAISTQGSGTEAFF.

V and J are TRBV7-3 and TRBJ2-7, with 7 bases identical to TRBD1. With V trimmed by 6 bases and J by 3 bases, 5 bases remained unmatched. The germline CDR1 and CDR2 sequences are SGHTA and FQGTGA. This CDR3 is 13 amino acids long. CDR3 nucleotides: TGTGCCAGCAGTCTCCACAGGGGCTACGAGCAGTACTTC. It is translated as CASSLHRGYEQYF.

The chain has TRBV7-9 and TRBJ1-5; no reliable D call. The ends were cut back, 5 bases at V and 1 base at J, with 9 bases in the middle. The length of the CDR3 is 14 residues. Germline V gene data show CDR1 as SEHNR and CDR2 as FQNEAQ (reference sequence). The CDR3 nucleotides read TGTGCCAGCAGCCCACAGACCAGCAATCAGCCCCAGCATTTT. Amino acid sequence: CASSPQTSNQPQHF.

The chain carries TRBV7-8 and TRBJ1-5; 8 bases match TRBD1. The CDR3 extends over 15 amino acids. CDR1 and CDR2 (germline): SGHVS, FQNEAQ. V shed 5 bases and J 3 bases; nucleotides not matched to a gene: 6. CDR3 sequence (DNA): TGTGCCAGCAGCCAACAGGGGGAGGCCAATCAGCCCCAGCATTTT. Translated, it gives CASSQQGEANQPQHF.

V gene TRBV7-8 combines with J gene TRBJ1-5; the D gene is possibly TRBD1 (5 bases). The V gene lost 5 bases and the J gene lost 2 bases, with 19 bases spanning the gap. In germline, CDR1 is SGHVS, CDR2 FQNEAQ. This CDR3 contains 17 residues. CDR3 sequence: CASSRGMRRSGNQPQHF. The CDR3 DNA sequence: TGTGCCAGCAGCAGGGGAATGCGGCGGAGTGGCAATCAGCCCCAGCATTTT.

The V gene is TRBV7-2, the J gene TRBJ2-6, with 8 positions matching TRBD1. The CDR3 loop spans 16 amino acids. Per germline, CDR1 SGHTA and CDR2 FQGNSA. Germline trimming cut 4 bases from V and 3 bases from J; bases unmatched to any gene: 5. The CDR3 nucleotides are TGTGCCAGCAGCTCCAGGGGGCTAGGTGGGGCCAACGTCCTGACTTTC. Protein product: CASSSRGLGGANVLTF. Together with reference TRBV7-2 and TRBJ2-6, the CDR3 gives the full variable domain: GAGVSQSPSNKVTEKGKDVELRCDPISGHTALYWYRQSLGQGLEFLIYFQGNSAPDKSGLPSDRFSAERTGGSVSTLTIQRTQQEDSAVYLCASSSRGLGGANVLTFGAGSRLTVL.

The chain combines TRBV27 with TRBJ1-1; D possibly corresponds to TRBD1 (5 bases). The CDR3 is 14 residues long. Germline CDR1 and CDR2: MNHEY and SMNVEV (reference sequence). With 7 bases removed from V and 1 base from J, the gap between germline ends came to 13 bases. The chain's CDR3 is CASTRGGANTEAFF. The CDR3 coding sequence is TGTGCCAGCACCCGAGGAGGGGCGAACACTGAAGCTTTCTTT.

The gene calls are TRBV7-2 and TRBJ2-7; TRBD2 matches at 7 bases. The J segment lost 3 bases and the V segment lost 2 bases, leaving 19 bases of the junction unmatched. The CDR3 spans 19 residues. Germline-derived CDR1 and CDR2 are SGHTA and FQGNSA. The CDR3 DNA sequence: TGTGCCAGCAGCTTAAACCCGCTCGCGGACATAGGGGACTACTACGAGCAGTACTTC. Translating it yields CASSLNPLADIGDYYEQYF. The variable domain in full, with the rest retrieved from reference TRBV7-2 and TRBJ2-7, is GAGVSQSPSNKVTEKGKDVELRCDPISGHTALYWYRQSLGQGLEFLIYFQGNSAPDKSGLPSDRFSAERTGGSVSTLTIQRTQQEDSAVYLCASSLNPLADIGDYYEQYFGPGTRLTVT.

V gene TRBV14 combines with J gene TRBJ2-7, with 11 bases fitting TRBD2. The V gene end was trimmed by 0 bases and the J gene end by 4 bases; junction bases not matched to a gene: 5. Germline V gene lookup returns CDR1 SGHDN and CDR2 FVKESK. CDR3 length: 16 amino acids. As DNA, the CDR3 is TGTGCCAGCAGCCAAGATTCAGGGACTAGCGGTTACGAGCAGTACTTC. It translates to CASSQDSGTSGYEQYF.

This rearrangement joins TRBV9 to TRBJ2-1; D is possibly TRBD1 (5 bases). The germline gives CDR1 SGDLS, CDR2 YYNGEE. V lost 4 bases to trimming and J lost 0 bases, with 17 bases between them. The CDR3 length is 17 residues. The CDR3 DNA is TGTGCCAGCAGCCGTTACAGGACGGGCAGCTCCTACAATGAGCAGTTCTTC. Translating gives CASSRYRTGSSYNEQFF.